The rows below give T cell receptor beta chains drawn from one sample of a study of shared clonotypes between healthy human individuals. Assay used: immunoSEQ multiplex PCR; TCRdb lists only in-frame clones, some missing. The repertoire holds around 700,000 clones, under 80% seen once, with approximately 1.8% in the top ten. What was sequenced was memory CD4+ T cells sorted from blood. The source is a woman in her twenties or thirties in good health. CDR3s include the opening cysteine and the closing phenylalanine or tryptophan. Each record gives: J gene, D gene, V gene, CDR3 protein. The D gene is left open where the match is weak.

j_call: TRBJ1-2; d_call: NA; v_call: TRBV28; cdr3_aa: CASSFPRGHNYGYTF
j_call: TRBJ2-3; d_call: NA; v_call: TRBV2; cdr3_aa: CASLMQGSTDTQYF
j_call: TRBJ2-5; d_call: NA; v_call: TRBV28; cdr3_aa: CASRLYRAGQETQYF
j_call: TRBJ2-7; d_call: TRBD2; v_call: TRBV2; cdr3_aa: CASSSYLAAYEQYF
j_call: TRBJ1-2; d_call: TRBD1; v_call: TRBV30; cdr3_aa: CAWSIRGGYTF
j_call: TRBJ1-4; d_call: NA; v_call: TRBV11-2; cdr3_aa: CASSLDREEKLFF
j_call: TRBJ1-4; d_call: NA; v_call: TRBV4-2; cdr3_aa: CASSQGSQGGDEKLFF
j_call: TRBJ2-7; d_call: NA; v_call: TRBV7-9; cdr3_aa: CASSSLLYEQYF
j_call: TRBJ2-3; d_call: NA; v_call: TRBV29-1; cdr3_aa: CSVDRGTDTQYF
j_call: TRBJ2-2; d_call: NA; v_call: TRBV6-1; cdr3_aa: CASREEGANTGELFF
j_call: TRBJ2-3; d_call: NA; v_call: TRBV2; cdr3_aa: CASSRRGTDTQYF
j_call: TRBJ2-1; d_call: TRBD2; v_call: TRBV2; cdr3_aa: CASSGLASYNEQFF
j_call: TRBJ2-2; d_call: NA; v_call: TRBV9; cdr3_aa: CASSVAGLNTGELFF
j_call: TRBJ2-7; d_call: NA; v_call: TRBV19; cdr3_aa: CASSISVRLPYEQYF
j_call: TRBJ2-3; d_call: TRBD1; v_call: TRBV6-1; cdr3_aa: CASRPDRGSTDTQYF